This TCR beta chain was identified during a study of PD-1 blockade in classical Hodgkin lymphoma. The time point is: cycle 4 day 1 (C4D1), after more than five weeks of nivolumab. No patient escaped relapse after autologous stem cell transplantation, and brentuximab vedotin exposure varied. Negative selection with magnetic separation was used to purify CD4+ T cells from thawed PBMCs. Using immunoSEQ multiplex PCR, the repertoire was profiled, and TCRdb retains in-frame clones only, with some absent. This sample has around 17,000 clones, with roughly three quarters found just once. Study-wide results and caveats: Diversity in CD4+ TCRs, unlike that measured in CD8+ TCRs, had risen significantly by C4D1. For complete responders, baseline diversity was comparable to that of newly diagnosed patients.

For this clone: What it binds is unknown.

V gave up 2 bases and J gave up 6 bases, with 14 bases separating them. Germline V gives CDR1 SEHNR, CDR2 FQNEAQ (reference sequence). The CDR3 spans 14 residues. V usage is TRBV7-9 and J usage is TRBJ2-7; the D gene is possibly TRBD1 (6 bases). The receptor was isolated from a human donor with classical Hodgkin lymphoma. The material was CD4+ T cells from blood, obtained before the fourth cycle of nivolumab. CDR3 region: CASSLYGRTAEQYF. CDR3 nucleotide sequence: TGTGCCAGCAGCTTATATGGAAGGACAGCCGAGCAGTACTTC.